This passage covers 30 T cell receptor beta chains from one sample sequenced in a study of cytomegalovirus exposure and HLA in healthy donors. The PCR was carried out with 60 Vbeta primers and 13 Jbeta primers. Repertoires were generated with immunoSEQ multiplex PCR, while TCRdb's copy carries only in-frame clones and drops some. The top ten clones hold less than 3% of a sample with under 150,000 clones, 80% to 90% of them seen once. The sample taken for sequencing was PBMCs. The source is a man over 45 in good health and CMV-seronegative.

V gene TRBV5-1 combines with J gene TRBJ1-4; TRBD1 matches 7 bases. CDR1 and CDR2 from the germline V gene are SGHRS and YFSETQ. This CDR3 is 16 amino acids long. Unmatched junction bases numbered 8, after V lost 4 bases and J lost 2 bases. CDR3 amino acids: CASSKAPTGTNEKLFF. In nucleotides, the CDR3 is TGCGCCAGCAGCAAGGCACCGACAGGGACTAATGAAAAACTGTTTTTT.

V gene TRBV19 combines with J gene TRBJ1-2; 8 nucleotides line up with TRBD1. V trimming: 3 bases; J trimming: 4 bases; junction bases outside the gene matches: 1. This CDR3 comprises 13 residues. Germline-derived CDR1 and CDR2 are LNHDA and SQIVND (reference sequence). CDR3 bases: TGTGCCAGTAGTATCGACAGGGGCTATGGCTACACCTTC. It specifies CASSIDRGYGYTF.

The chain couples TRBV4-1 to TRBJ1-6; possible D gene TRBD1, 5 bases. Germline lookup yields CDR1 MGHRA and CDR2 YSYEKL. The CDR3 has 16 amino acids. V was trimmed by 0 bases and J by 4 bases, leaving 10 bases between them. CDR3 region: CASSQEGGRYNSPLHF. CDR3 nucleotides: TGCGCCAGCAGCCAAGAGGGGGGACGGTATAATTCACCCCTCCACTTT.

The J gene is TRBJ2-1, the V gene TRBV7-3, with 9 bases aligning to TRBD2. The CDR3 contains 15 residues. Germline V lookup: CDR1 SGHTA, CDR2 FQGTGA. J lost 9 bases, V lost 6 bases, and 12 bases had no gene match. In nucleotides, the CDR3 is TGTGCCAGCAGTCCTAGTAGCCTAGCGGGGACTGAGCAGTTCTTC. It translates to CASSPSSLAGTEQFF.

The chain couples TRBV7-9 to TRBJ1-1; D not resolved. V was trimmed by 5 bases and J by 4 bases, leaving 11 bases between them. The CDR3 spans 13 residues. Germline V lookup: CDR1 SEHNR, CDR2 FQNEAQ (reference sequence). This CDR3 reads CASSRGFRTEAFF. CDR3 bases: TGTGCCAGCAGCCGCGGGTTTCGCACTGAAGCTTTCTTT.

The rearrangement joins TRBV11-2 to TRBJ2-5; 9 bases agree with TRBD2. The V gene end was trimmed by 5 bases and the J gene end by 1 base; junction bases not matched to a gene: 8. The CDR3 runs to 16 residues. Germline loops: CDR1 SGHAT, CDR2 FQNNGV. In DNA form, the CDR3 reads TGTGCCAGCAGCGAGCTAGCGGGGAATACCCAAGAGACCCAGTACTTC. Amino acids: CASSELAGNTQETQYF. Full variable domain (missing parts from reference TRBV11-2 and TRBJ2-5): EAGVAQSPRYKIIEKRQSVAFWCNPISGHATLYWYQQILGQGPKLLIQFQNNGVVDDSQLPKDRFSAERLKGVDSTLKIQPAKLEDSAVYLCASSELAGNTQETQYFGPGTRLLVL.

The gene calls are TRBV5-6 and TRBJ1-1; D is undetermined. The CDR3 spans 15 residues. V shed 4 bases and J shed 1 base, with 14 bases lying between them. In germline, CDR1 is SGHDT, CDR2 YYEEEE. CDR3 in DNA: TGTGCCAGCAGCGGGCCGACACGGTCGAACACTGAAGCTTTCTTT. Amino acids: CASSGPTRSNTEAFF.

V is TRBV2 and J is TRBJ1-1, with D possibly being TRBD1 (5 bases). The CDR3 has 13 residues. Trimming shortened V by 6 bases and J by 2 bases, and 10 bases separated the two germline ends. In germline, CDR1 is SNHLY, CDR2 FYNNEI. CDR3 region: CASSRQPNTEAFF. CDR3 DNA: TGTGCCAGCAGCAGACAGCCCAACACTGAAGCTTTCTTT.

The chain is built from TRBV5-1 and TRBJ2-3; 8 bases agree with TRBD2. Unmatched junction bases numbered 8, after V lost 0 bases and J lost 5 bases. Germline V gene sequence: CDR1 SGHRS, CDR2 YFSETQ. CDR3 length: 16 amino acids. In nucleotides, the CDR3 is TGCGCCAGCAGCTTGGATCTAGCGGGCGGACTAGATACGCAGTATTTT. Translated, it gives CASSLDLAGGLDTQYF.

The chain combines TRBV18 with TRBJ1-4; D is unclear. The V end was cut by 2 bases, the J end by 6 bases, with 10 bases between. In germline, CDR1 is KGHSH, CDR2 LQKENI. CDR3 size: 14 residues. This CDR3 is CASSPGGLDEKLFF. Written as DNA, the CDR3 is TGTGCCAGCTCACCAGGAGGGCTTGATGAAAAACTGTTTTTT.

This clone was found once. CDR3 nucleotide sequence: TGTGCCAGCAGTGACTCTTGGGGGGAGGTTGGGGAGCAGTTCTTC. As protein: CASSDSWGEVGEQFF. The rearrangement uses TRBV6-4 and TRBJ2-1; D might be TRBD2 (6 bases). This CDR3 contains 15 residues. CDR1 MRHNA and CDR2 SNTAGT come from the germline V gene. V was cut by 0 bases and J by 10 bases, with 16 bases left in between.

CDR3 amino acids: CASSQDRHTEAFF. In nucleotides, the CDR3 is TGTGCCAGCAGCCAGGACAGGCACACTGAAGCTTTCTTT. The chain is built from TRBV11-2 and TRBJ1-1; TRBD1 matches at 7 bases. The CDR3 is made up of 13 amino acids. The trim removed 5 bases at V and 3 bases at J, leaving 3 bases unmatched. Germline CDR1 SGHAT, CDR2 FQNNGV.

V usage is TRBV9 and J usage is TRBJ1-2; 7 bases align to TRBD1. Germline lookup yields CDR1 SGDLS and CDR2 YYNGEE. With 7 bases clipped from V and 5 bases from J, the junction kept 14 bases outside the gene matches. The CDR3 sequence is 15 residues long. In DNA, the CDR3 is TGTGCCAGCTCAAGTAACCGGGACAGACAATATGGCTACACCTTC. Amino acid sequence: CASSSNRDRQYGYTF. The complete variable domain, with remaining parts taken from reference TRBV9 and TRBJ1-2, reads DSGVTQTPKHLITATGQRVTLRCSPRSGDLSVYWYQQSLDQGLQFLIQYYNGEERAKGNILERFSAQQFPDLHSELNLSSLELGDSALYFCASSSNRDRQYGYTFGSGTRLTVV.

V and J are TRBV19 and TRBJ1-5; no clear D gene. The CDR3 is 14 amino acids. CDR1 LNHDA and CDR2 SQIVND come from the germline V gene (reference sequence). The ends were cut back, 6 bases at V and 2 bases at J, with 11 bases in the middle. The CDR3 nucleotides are TGTGCCAGTAGCCGCCCAGAGGGCAATCAGCCCCAGCATTTT. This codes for CASSRPEGNQPQHF.

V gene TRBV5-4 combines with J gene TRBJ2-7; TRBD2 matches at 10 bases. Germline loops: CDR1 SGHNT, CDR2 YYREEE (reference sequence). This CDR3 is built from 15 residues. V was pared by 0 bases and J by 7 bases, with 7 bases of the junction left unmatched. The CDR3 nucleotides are TGTGCCAGCAGCTTGGACCAGCGGGGGGGCGGAGAGCAGTACTTC. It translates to CASSLDQRGGGEQYF.

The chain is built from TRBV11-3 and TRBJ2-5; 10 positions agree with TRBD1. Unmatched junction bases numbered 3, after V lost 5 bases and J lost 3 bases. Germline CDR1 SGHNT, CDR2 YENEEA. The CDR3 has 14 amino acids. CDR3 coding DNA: TGTGCCAGCAGCCTGGACAGGGGGGAAGAGACCCAGTACTTC. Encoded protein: CASSLDRGEETQYF.

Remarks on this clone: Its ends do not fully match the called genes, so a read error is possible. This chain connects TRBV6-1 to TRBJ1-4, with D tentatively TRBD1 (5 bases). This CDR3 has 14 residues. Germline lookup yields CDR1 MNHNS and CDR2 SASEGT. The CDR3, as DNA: TGTGCCAGCAGAGAAGGGACTCACACACAAAAACTGTTTTTT. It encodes CASREGTHTQKLFF.

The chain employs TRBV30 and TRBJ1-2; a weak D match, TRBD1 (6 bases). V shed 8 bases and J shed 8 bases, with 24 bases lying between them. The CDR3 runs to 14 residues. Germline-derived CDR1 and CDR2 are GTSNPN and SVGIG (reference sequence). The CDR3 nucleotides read TGTGCCAGGGACCGGGACACCGAGACGGCCGGCTACACCTTC. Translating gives CARDRDTETAGYTF.

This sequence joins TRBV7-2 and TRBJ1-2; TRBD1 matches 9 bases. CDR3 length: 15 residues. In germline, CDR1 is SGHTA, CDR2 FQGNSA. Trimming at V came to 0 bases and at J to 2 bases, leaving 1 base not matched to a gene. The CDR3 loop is CASSLAGTGNYGYTF. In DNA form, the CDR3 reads TGTGCCAGCAGCTTAGCCGGGACAGGGAACTATGGCTACACCTTC. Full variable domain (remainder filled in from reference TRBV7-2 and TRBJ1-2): GAGVSQSPSNKVTEKGKDVELRCDPISGHTALYWYRQSLGQGLEFLIYFQGNSAPDKSGLPSDRFSAERTGGSVSTLTIQRTQQEDSAVYLCASSLAGTGNYGYTFGSGTRLTVV.

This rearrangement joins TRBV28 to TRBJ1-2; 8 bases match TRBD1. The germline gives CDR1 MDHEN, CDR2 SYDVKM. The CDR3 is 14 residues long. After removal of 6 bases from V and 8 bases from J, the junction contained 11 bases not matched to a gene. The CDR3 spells CASRRYRGGEGYTF. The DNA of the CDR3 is TGTGCCAGCAGGCGTTACAGGGGGGGAGAGGGCTACACCTTC.

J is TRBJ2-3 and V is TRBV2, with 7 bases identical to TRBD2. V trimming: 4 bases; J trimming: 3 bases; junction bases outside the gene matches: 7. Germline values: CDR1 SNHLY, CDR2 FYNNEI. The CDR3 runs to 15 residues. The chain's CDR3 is CASSAEAGRTDTQYF. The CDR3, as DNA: TGTGCCAGCAGTGCCGAAGCGGGGAGAACAGATACGCAGTATTTT.

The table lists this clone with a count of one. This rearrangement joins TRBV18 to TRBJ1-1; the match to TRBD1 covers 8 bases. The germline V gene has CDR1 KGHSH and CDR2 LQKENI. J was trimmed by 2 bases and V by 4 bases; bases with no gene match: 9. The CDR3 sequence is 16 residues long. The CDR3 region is CASSLRTGRLNTEAFF. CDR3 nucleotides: TGTGCCAGCTCACTTCGGACAGGGAGGTTAAACACTGAAGCTTTCTTT.

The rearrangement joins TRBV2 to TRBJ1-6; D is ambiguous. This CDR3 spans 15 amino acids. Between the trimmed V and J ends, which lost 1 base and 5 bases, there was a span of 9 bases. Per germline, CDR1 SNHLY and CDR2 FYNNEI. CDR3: CASSEGAGDNSPLHF. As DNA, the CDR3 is TGTGCCAGCAGTGAAGGGGCAGGCGATAATTCACCCCTCCACTTT.

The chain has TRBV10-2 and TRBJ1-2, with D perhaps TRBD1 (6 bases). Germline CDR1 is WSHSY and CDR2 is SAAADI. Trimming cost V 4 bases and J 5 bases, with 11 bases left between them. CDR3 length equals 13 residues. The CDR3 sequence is CASSAGGEYGYTF. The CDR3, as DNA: TGCGCCAGCAGTGCGGGGGGCGAGTATGGCTACACCTTC.

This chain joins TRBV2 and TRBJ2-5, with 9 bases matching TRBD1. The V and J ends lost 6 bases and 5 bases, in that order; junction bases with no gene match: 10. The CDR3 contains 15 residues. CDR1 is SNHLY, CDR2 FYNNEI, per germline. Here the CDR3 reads CASSNRGQGLETQYF. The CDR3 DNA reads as TGTGCCAGCAGCAACAGGGGGCAAGGACTGGAGACCCAGTACTTC.

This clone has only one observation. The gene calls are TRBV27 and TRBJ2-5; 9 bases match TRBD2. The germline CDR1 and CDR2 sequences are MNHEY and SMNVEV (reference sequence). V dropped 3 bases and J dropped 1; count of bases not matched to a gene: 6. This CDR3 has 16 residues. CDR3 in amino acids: CASSFNLAGIQETQYF. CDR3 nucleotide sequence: TGTGCCAGCAGTTTTAATCTAGCGGGGATCCAAGAGACCCAGTACTTC.

CDR3 region: CAWSVPIGTREAFF. In DNA form, the CDR3 reads TGTGCCTGGAGTGTCCCGATCGGGACAAGAGAAGCTTTCTTT. This chain connects TRBV30 to TRBJ1-1, with TRBD1 as a possible D gene (6 bases). Trimming shortened V by 0 bases and J by 8 bases, and 16 bases separated the two germline ends. The CDR3 loop spans 14 amino acids. The V gene's germline CDR1 is GTSNPN and CDR2 SVGIG (reference sequence).

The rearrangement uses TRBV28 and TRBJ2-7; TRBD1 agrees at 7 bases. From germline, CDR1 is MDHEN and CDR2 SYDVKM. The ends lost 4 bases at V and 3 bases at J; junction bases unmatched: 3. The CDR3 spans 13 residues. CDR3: CASSSGQHYEQYF. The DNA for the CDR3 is TGTGCCAGCAGTTCGGGACAGCACTACGAGCAGTACTTC.

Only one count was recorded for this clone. The CDR3 protein is CASSDPTSGGADEQFF. The CDR3 bases are TGTGCCAGCAGTGACCCAACTAGCGGGGGGGCCGATGAGCAGTTCTTC. The chain couples TRBV25-1 to TRBJ2-1; 13 bases are shared with TRBD2. The germline V gene encodes CDR1 MGHDK and CDR2 SYGVNS. The CDR3 loop spans 16 amino acids. The ends lost 3 bases at V and 8 bases at J; junction bases unmatched: 7.

The CDR3 bases are TGCGCCAGCAGCTTGGTACCTCTAACCTATGGCTACACCTTC. The encoded protein is CASSLVPLTYGYTF. V and J are TRBV5-1 and TRBJ1-2, with unresolved D. V dropped 0 bases and J dropped 4 bases, with 10 bases sitting between them. The germline V gene encodes CDR1 SGHRS and CDR2 YFSETQ. The CDR3 is made up of 14 amino acids.